This T cell receptor (beta chain) was recorded in a study of blood T cell repertoires in COVID-19. As for the study in general: Samples taken during acute and convalescent COVID-19 were collected in the United States, Italy and Spain.

Patients in Seattle were enrolled during active infection, then followed longitudinally. Original data processing: Estimation of nucleated cell counts relied on the amplification of reference gene primers. Produced via immunoSEQ multiplex PCR; TCRdb's table is partial and in-frame only. The V and J calls and clone size come from that table; D and trimming were worked out from the DNA. This repertoire shows about 190,000 clones, about 87% found once; its top ten account for approximately 12%. The CDR3 covers 15 residues. The germline V and J ends were trimmed by 5 bases and 1 base, with 15 bases remaining between them. In germline, CDR1 is LNHDA, CDR2 SQIVND (reference sequence). This clone showed up just once.

This receptor was obtained from a woman in her 70s with COVID-19, enrolled during active disease. The V and J genes are TRBV19 and TRBJ2-7; a possible D gene is TRBD2 (6 bases). The sample was peripheral blood. The CDR3 DNA reads TGTGCCAGTAGTCTAGGAGGGCTTGGGTCCTACGAGCAGTACTTC. It yields the protein CASSLGGLGSYEQYF. The whole variable domain, filled in from reference TRBV19 and TRBJ2-7, reads DGGITQSPKYLFRKEGQNVTLSCEQNLNHDAMYWYRQDPGQGLRLIYYSQIVNDFQKGDIAEGYSVSREKKESFPLTVTSAQKNPTAFYLCASSLGGLGSYEQYFGPGTRLTVT.